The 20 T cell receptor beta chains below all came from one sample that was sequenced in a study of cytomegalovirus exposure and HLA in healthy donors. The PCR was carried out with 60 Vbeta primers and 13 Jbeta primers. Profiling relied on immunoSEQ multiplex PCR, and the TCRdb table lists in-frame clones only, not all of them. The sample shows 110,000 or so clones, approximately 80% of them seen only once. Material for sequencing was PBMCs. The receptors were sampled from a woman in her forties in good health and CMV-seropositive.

The CDR3 DNA is TGTGCCACCAGCAGAGGTAGGAGTACTGGGGCCAACGTCCTGACTTTC. As protein: CATSRGRSTGANVLTF. V and J are TRBV15 and TRBJ2-6; D is uncertain. V shed 1 base and J shed 2 bases, with 9 bases lying between them. The CDR3 runs 16 residues. Germline V gene lookup returns CDR1 LNHNV and CDR2 YYDKDF (reference sequence).

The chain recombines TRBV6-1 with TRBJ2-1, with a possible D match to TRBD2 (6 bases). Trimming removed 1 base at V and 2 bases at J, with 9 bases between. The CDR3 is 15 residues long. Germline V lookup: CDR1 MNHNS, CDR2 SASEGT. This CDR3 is CASSEVGGTYNEQFF. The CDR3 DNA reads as TGTGCCAGCAGTGAAGTTGGCGGGACCTACAATGAGCAGTTCTTC.

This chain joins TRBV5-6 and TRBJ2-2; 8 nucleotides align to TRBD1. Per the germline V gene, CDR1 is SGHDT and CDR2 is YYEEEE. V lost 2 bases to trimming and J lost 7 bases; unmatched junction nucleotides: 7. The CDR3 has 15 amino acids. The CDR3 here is CASSFLDREVGELFF. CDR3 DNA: TGTGCCAGCAGCTTCCTGGACAGGGAGGTCGGGGAGCTGTTTTTT.

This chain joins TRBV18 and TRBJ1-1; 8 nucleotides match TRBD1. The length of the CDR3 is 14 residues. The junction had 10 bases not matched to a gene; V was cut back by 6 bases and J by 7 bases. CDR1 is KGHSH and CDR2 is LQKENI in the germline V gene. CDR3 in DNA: TGTGCCAGCTCTCCCAGACAGGGGACCTATGAAGCTTTCTTT. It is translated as CASSPRQGTYEAFF.

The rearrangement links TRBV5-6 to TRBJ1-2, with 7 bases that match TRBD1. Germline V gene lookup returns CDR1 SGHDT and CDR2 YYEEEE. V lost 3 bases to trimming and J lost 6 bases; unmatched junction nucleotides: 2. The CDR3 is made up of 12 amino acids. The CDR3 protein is CASSYDRDGYTF. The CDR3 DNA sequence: TGTGCCAGCAGCTATGACAGGGATGGCTACACCTTC.

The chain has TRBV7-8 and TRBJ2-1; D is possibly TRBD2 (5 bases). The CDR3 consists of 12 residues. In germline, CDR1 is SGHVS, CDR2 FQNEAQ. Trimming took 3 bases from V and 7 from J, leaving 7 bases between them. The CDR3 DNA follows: TGTGCCAGCAGCTTTTCGGGGAATGAGCAGTTCTTC. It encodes CASSFSGNEQFF.

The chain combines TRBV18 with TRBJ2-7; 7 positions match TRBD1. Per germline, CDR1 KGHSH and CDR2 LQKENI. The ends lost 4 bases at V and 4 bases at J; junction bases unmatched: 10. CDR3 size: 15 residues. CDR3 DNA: TGTGCCAGCTCACAACCGGGACAGATCTATTACGAGCAGTACTTC. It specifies CASSQPGQIYYEQYF.

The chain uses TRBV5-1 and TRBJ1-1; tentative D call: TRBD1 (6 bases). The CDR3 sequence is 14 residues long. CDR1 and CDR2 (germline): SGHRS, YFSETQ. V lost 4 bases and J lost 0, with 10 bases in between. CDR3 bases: TGCGCCAGCAGCGTGGGACACCTGAACACTGAAGCTTTCTTT. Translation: CASSVGHLNTEAFF.

CDR3: CASSSVYNSPLHF. CDR3 sequence (DNA): TGTGCCAGCAGCAGCGTGTATAATTCACCCCTCCACTTT. This chain joins TRBV7-2 and TRBJ1-6, with D uncertain. CDR1 SGHTA and CDR2 FQGNSA come from the germline V gene. The germline V and J ends were trimmed by 5 bases and 4 bases, with 6 bases remaining between them. The CDR3 totals 13 residues.

Here the CDR3 reads CASSYPAGAYEQYF. CDR3 DNA: TGTGCCAGCAGTTACCCGGCAGGGGCCTACGAGCAGTACTTC. The J gene is TRBJ2-7, the V gene TRBV6-7; D may be TRBD1 (6 bases). TRBV6-7 is identified as an open reading frame with a role that is uncertain. V lost 2 bases and J lost 2, with 10 bases in between. The CDR3 has 14 residues.

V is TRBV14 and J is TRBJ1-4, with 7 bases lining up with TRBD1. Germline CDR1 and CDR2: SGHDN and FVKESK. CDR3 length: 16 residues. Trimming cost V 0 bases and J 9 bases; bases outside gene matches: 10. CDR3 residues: CASSQDHMEGQQKLFF. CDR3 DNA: TGTGCCAGCAGCCAAGATCATATGGAGGGACAGCAAAAACTGTTTTTT.

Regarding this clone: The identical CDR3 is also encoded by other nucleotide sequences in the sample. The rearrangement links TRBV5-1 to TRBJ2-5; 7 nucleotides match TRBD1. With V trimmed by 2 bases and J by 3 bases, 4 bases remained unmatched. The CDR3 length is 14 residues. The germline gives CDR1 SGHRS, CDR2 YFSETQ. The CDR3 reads CASSFRQGKETQYF. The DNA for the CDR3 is TGCGCCAGCAGCTTTCGACAGGGTAAAGAGACCCAGTACTTC.

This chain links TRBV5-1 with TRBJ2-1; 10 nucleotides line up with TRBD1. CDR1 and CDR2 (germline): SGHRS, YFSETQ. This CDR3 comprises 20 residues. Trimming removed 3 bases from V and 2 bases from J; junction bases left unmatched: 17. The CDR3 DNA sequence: TGCGCCAGCAGCTACCAACCCCGGACAGGGGGGAGGGGGACCTACAATGAGCAGTTCTTC. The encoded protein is CASSYQPRTGGRGTYNEQFF.

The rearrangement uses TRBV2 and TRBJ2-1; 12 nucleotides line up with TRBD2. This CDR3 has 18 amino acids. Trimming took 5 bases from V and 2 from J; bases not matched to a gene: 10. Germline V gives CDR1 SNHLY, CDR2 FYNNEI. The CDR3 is CASSIPSGGAGAYNEQFF. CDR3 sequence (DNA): TGTGCCAGCAGTATACCTAGCGGGGGGGCCGGTGCCTACAATGAGCAGTTCTTC. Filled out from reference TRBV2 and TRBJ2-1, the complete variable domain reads EPEVTQTPSHQVTQMGQEVILRCVPISNHLYFYWYRQILGQKVEFLVSFYNNEISEKSEIFDDQFSVERPDGSNFTLKIRSTKLEDSAMYFCASSIPSGGAGAYNEQFFGPGTRLTVL.

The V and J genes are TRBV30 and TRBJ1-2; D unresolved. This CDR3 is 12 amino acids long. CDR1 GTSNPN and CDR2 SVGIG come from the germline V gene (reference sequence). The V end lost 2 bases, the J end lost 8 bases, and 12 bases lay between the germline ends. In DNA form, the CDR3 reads TGTGCCTGGAGTCCCCAGGCCCAAGGCTACACCTTC. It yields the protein CAWSPQAQGYTF.

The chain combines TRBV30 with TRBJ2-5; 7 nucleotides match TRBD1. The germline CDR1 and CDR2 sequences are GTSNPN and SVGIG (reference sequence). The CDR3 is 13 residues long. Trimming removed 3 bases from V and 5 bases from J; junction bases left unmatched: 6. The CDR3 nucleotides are TGTGCCTGGAGCTGGGACAGAGGTGAGACCCAGTACTTC. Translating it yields CAWSWDRGETQYF.

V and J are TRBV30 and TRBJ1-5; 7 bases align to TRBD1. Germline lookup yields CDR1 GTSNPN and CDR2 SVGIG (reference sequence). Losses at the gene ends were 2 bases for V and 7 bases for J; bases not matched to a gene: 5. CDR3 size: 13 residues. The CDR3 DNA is TGTGCCTGGAGTCCAACAGGGGTCCAGCCCCAGCATTTT. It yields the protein CAWSPTGVQPQHF.

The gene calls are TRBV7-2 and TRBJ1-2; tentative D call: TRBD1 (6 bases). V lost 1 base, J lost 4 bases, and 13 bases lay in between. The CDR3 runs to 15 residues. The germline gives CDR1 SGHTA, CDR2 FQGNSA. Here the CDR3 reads CASSLDPTGIYGYTF. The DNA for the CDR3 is TGTGCCAGCAGCTTAGATCCCACAGGGATCTATGGCTACACCTTC.

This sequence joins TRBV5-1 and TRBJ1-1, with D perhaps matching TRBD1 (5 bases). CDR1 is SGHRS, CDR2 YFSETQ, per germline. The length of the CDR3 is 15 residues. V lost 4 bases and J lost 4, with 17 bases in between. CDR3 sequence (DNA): TGCGCCAGCAGCCCCTACCCAGGGTTTGGCACTGAAGCTTTCTTT. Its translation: CASSPYPGFGTEAFF.

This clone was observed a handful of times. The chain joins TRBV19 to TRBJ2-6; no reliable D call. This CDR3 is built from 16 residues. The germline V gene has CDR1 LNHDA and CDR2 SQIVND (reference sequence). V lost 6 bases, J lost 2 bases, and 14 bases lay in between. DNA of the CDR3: TGTGCCAGTAGGGTACAGTCTCCGGCTGGGGCCAACGTCCTGACTTTC. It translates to CASRVQSPAGANVLTF.